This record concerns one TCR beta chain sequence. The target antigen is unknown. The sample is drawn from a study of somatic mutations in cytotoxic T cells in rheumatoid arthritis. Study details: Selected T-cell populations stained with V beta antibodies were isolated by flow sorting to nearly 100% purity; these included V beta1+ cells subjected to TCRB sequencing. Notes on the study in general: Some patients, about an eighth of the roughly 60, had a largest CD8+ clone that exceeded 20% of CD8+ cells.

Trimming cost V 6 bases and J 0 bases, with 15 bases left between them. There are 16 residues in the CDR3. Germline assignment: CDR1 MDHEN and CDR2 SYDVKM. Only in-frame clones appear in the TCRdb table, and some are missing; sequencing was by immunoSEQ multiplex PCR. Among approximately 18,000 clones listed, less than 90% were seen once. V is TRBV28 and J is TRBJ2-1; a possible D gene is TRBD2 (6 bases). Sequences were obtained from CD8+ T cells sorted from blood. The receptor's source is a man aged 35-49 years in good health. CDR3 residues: CASSLLAQSSYNEQFF. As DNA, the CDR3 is TGTGCCAGCAGCCTCCTAGCGCAAAGCTCCTACAATGAGCAGTTCTTC.